These 22 T cell receptor beta chains came from one sample sequenced in a study of shared T cell receptors in the human thymus. Clones were read by immunoSEQ multiplex PCR, and TCRdb kept only the in-frame ones, dropping some. The profile shows hundreds of thousands of clones, 80% to 90% of them singletons. The same data also contributed to another study, on human thymus T cells.

Input material: thymocytes. The receptors shown here come from a boy younger than two with a congenital heart defect.

The chain links TRBV19 to TRBJ2-7; D is possibly TRBD1 (5 bases). The germline gives CDR1 LNHDA, CDR2 SQIVND (reference sequence). Trimming removed 5 bases from V and 2 bases from J, with 16 bases in between. CDR3 size: 15 residues. The CDR3: CASSRNLGQTYEQYF. DNA for the CDR3: TGTGCCAGTAGTCGCAACCTGGGGCAGACCTACGAGCAGTACTTC.

The gene calls are TRBV10-2 and TRBJ2-7; 9 bases are a match to TRBD2. V was pared by 0 bases and J by 4 bases, with 7 bases of the junction left unmatched. Germline V lookup: CDR1 WSHSY, CDR2 SAAADI. The CDR3 runs 16 residues. The CDR3 sequence: CASSESPAGGRYEQYF. The DNA of the CDR3 is TGCGCCAGCAGTGAGTCGCCAGCGGGGGGACGGTACGAGCAGTACTTC.

The chain is built from TRBV11-2 and TRBJ2-1; TRBD2 might be the D (5 bases). CDR1 and CDR2 from the germline V gene are SGHAT and FQNNGV. The V end was cut by 4 bases, the J end by 0 bases, with 19 bases between. This CDR3 spans 18 amino acids. The chain's CDR3 is CASSSAPTATSSYNEQFF. CDR3 bases: TGTGCCAGCAGCTCCGCACCGACGGCCACTAGCTCCTACAATGAGCAGTTCTTC.

This chain joins TRBV19 and TRBJ1-5; 9 nucleotides agree with TRBD1. The V gene end was trimmed by 5 bases and the J gene end by 7 bases; junction bases not matched to a gene: 9. The CDR3 totals 15 residues. Germline V gene lookup returns CDR1 LNHDA and CDR2 SQIVND (reference sequence). The CDR3 spells CASSLHGQGRQPQHF. CDR3 bases: TGTGCCAGTAGTCTCCATGGACAGGGGAGGCAGCCCCAGCATTTT.

The V and J genes are TRBV25-1 and TRBJ2-5; 8 positions agree with TRBD1. Trimming took 5 bases from V and 5 from J; bases not matched to a gene: 16. This CDR3 is built from 17 residues. Germline V gives CDR1 MGHDK, CDR2 SYGVNS. This chain's CDR3 is CASSRIPVTGANETQYF. Here the CDR3 DNA reads TGTGCCAGCAGTAGAATACCGGTGACAGGGGCGAATGAGACCCAGTACTTC.

This rearrangement joins TRBV19 to TRBJ1-1; D possibly corresponds to TRBD1 (6 bases). V was clipped by 1 base and J by 1 base, with 13 bases between them. This CDR3 is built from 16 residues. From germline, CDR1 is LNHDA and CDR2 SQIVND (reference sequence). The CDR3 is CASSIGRQGKNTEAFF. The CDR3, as DNA: TGTGCCAGTAGTATAGGTAGGCAGGGGAAGAACACTGAAGCTTTCTTT.

The CDR3 here is CASSPGTGVSNQPQHF. CDR3 DNA sequence: TGCGCCAGCAGCCCTGGGACAGGGGTCAGCAATCAGCCCCAGCATTTT. This rearrangement joins TRBV5-1 to TRBJ1-5; TRBD1 matches 10 bases. The CDR3 has 16 residues. Germline CDR1 SGHRS, CDR2 YFSETQ. With V trimmed by 4 bases and J by 1 base, 5 bases remained unmatched. The full variable domain, completed using reference TRBV5-1 and TRBJ1-5, is KAGVTQTPRYLIKTRGQQVTLSCSPISGHRSVSWYQQTPGQGLQFLFEYFSETQRNKGNFPGRFSGRQFSNSRSEMNVSTLELGDSALYLCASSPGTGVSNQPQHFGDGTRLSIL.

The rearrangement uses TRBV18 and TRBJ1-2, with TRBD1 matching over 7 bases. J lost 4 bases, V lost 2 bases, and 7 bases had no gene match. CDR3 length: 15 residues. Germline loops: CDR1 KGHSH, CDR2 LQKENI. CDR3: CASSPTGQLPYGYTF. CDR3 DNA sequence: TGTGCCAGCTCACCAACGGGACAGTTACCCTATGGCTACACCTTC.

V and J are TRBV6-5 and TRBJ2-3, with TRBD2 identical over 7 bases. Germline CDR1 is MNHEY and CDR2 is SVGAGI. J gave up 12 bases and V 4 bases, and 16 bases lay outside the gene matches. The CDR3 is made up of 15 amino acids. The CDR3 here is CASSSLRRGIPYQYF. The CDR3 coding sequence is TGTGCCAGCAGTTCCTTGAGGCGGGGGATCCCCTATCAGTATTTT.

The chain employs TRBV5-6 and TRBJ2-3; 8 positions match TRBD2. The CDR3 sequence is 16 residues long. The V segment lost 7 bases and the J segment 1 base; nucleotides outside the gene matches: 11. CDR1 is SGHDT and CDR2 is YYEEEE in the germline V gene. CDR3 residues: CASWDLAGGGTDTQYF. In nucleotides, the CDR3 is TGTGCCAGCTGGGACCTGGCGGGGGGCGGCACAGATACGCAGTATTTT.

The chain links TRBV5-1 to TRBJ2-3, with 7 bases aligning to TRBD1. Germline loops: CDR1 SGHRS, CDR2 YFSETQ. The CDR3 spans 14 residues. Germline trimming cut 0 bases from V and 4 bases from J; bases unmatched to any gene: 2. CDR3 protein: CASSLVRGSDTQYF. The DNA of the CDR3 is TGCGCCAGCAGCTTGGTCAGGGGGTCAGATACGCAGTATTTT.

The chain couples TRBV2 to TRBJ1-6; 7 bases fit TRBD1. Germline loops: CDR1 SNHLY, CDR2 FYNNEI. Trimming cost V 7 bases and J 3 bases; bases outside gene matches: 9. CDR3 length: 16 residues. In DNA, the CDR3 is TGTGCCAGCATCGGACAGGTCCTTATCTATAATTCACCCCTCCACTTT. Amino acid sequence: CASIGQVLIYNSPLHF.

The chain uses TRBV9 and TRBJ1-4; D is ambiguous. V was clipped by 0 bases and J by 0 bases, with 12 bases between them. The CDR3 has 17 residues. Germline CDR1 and CDR2: SGDLS and YYNGEE. The CDR3 sequence: CASSVDPSGATNEKLFF. The CDR3 DNA sequence: TGTGCCAGCAGCGTAGACCCCTCCGGGGCAACTAATGAAAAACTGTTTTTT.

V and J are TRBV11-3 and TRBJ1-1; TRBD1 matches 8 bases. J gave up 0 bases and V 6 bases, and 3 bases lay outside the gene matches. This CDR3 comprises 14 residues. The germline CDR1 and CDR2 sequences are SGHNT and YENEEA. Here the CDR3 DNA reads TGTGCCAGCAGAACGACAGGGGTGAACACTGAAGCTTTCTTT. Its protein is CASRTTGVNTEAFF.

This clone was counted a single time. The V and J genes are TRBV28 and TRBJ1-6; possibly TRBD1 for D (6 bases). This CDR3 contains 15 residues. Trimming cost V 4 bases and J 5 bases, with 12 bases left between them. Germline V lookup: CDR1 MDHEN, CDR2 SYDVKM. The CDR3 DNA is TGTGCCAGCAGTTATAGGACAGATGATAATTCACCCCTCCACTTT. Its translation is CASSYRTDDNSPLHF. The full variable domain, with the rest looked up from reference TRBV28 and TRBJ1-6, is DVKVTQSSRYLVKRTGEKVFLECVQDMDHENMFWYRQDPGLGLRLIYFSYDVKMKEKGDIPEGYSVSREKKERFSLILESASTNQTSMYLCASSYRTDDNSPLHFGNGTRLTVT.

This chain joins TRBV5-1 and TRBJ2-5, with TRBD2 matching 10 bases. The closer fit of TRBJ2-7 to the DNA end suggests the J call may be wrong. The CDR3 extends over 15 amino acids. Germline V gene sequence: CDR1 SGHRS, CDR2 YFSETQ. The CDR3 nucleotides are TGCGCCAGCAGCTTGGTGGCTAGCGGGAGATACGAGCAGTACTTC. It encodes CASSLVASGRYEQYF.

The chain employs TRBV5-5 and TRBJ2-2; 8 bases align to TRBD2. CDR1 is SGHKS, CDR2 YYEKEE, per germline (reference sequence). The V and J ends lost 4 bases and 5 bases, in that order; junction bases with no gene match: 4. This CDR3 is 14 amino acids long. The CDR3: CASSPGGQTGELFF. The CDR3 region has the DNA TGTGCCAGCAGCCCGGGGGGGCAAACCGGGGAGCTGTTTTTT.

The chain has TRBV5-6 and TRBJ1-5; no reliable D call. CDR1 and CDR2 (germline): SGHDT, YYEEEE. This CDR3 has 13 amino acids. Trimming took 0 bases from V and 6 from J, leaving 7 bases between them. Here the CDR3 reads CASSLAGIQPQHF. The CDR3 DNA sequence: TGTGCCAGCAGCTTGGCCGGGATTCAGCCCCAGCATTTT.

The V and J genes are TRBV4-3 and TRBJ1-1; the D is unclear. This CDR3 has 17 residues. V lost 1 base and J lost 1, with 16 bases in between. From germline, CDR1 is LGHNA and CDR2 YSLEER. The CDR3 bases are TGCGCCAGCAGCCAAGCTATCGGGGAAAGCGAGAACACTGAAGCTTTCTTT. This codes for CASSQAIGESENTEAFF.

The V call is TRBV7-2, the J call TRBJ1-2; TRBD1 agrees at 9 bases. Germline V gene lookup returns CDR1 SGHTA and CDR2 FQGNSA. The CDR3 has 12 residues. V dropped 6 bases and J dropped 8; count of bases not matched to a gene: 4. DNA for the CDR3: TGTGCCAGCAGGGACAGGGGTCACGGCTACACCTTC. Translating it yields CASRDRGHGYTF.

The J gene is TRBJ2-2, the V gene TRBV9; TRBD2 aligns across 10 bases. This CDR3 is built from 18 residues. After removal of 8 bases from V and 4 bases from J, the junction contained 17 bases not matched to a gene. Germline V gene lookup returns CDR1 SGDLS and CDR2 YYNGEE. CDR3 DNA sequence: TGTGCCAGTACCCATTCTAGCGGGAGAAGGTCTGGCACCGGGGAGCTGTTTTTT. Residues: CASTHSSGRRSGTGELFF. Full variable domain (missing parts from reference TRBV9 and TRBJ2-2): DSGVTQTPKHLITATGQRVTLRCSPRSGDLSVYWYQQSLDQGLQFLIQYYNGEERAKGNILERFSAQQFPDLHSELNLSSLELGDSALYFCASTHSSGRRSGTGELFFGEGSRLTVL.

The J gene is TRBJ2-1, the V gene TRBV28, with 10 nucleotides matching TRBD2. This CDR3 is 14 amino acids long. V was clipped by 9 bases and J by 3 bases; unmatched bases: 5. Per germline, CDR1 MDHEN and CDR2 SYDVKM. The CDR3 nucleotides are TGTGCCAGTAGCGGGAGGCTTTTCTACAATGAGCAGTTCTTC. Translating it yields CASSGRLFYNEQFF. The full variable domain, in which reference TRBV28 and TRBJ2-1 provide the parts outside the CDR3, is DVKVTQSSRYLVKRTGEKVFLECVQDMDHENMFWYRQDPGLGLRLIYFSYDVKMKEKGDIPEGYSVSREKKERFSLILESASTNQTSMYLCASSGRLFYNEQFFGPGTRLTVL.